This TCR beta chain originates from a study of T-cell memory formation after mild COVID-19. Libraries for TCRalpha and TCRbeta carried sample barcodes and unique molecular identifiers via 5'RACE. TCRdb recomputed calls from the 5' RACE reads with MiXCR, one row per CDR3 protein. This sample has about 150,000 distinct CDR3 sequences; roughly 13% occur once, and the top ten carry more than 3%. The CDR3 has 14 amino acids. The germline gives CDR1 SEHNR, CDR2 FQNEAQ (reference sequence). V shed 3 bases and J shed 3 bases, with 11 bases lying between them. The TCR originated in a man between 18 and 35 years old who had mild COVID-19 (a few samples of this study predate the infection). Cell type and time point are not known. Sequenced material: PBMCs or a T cell subset sorted from them (not recorded which). The rearrangement links TRBV7-9 to TRBJ1-1; perhaps TRBD1 as D (5 bases). CDR3: CASSLTGRDTEAFF. The DNA of the CDR3 is TGTGCCAGCAGCTTGACGGGGCGCGACACTGAAGCTTTCTTT.